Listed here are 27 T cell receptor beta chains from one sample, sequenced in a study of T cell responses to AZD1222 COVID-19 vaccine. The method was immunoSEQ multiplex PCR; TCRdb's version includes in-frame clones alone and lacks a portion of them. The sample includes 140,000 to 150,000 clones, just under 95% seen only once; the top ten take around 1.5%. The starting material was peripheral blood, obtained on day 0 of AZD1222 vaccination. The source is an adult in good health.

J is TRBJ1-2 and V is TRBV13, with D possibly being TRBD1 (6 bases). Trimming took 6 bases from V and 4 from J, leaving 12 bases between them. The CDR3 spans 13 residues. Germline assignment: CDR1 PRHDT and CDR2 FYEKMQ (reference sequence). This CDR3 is CASRISQGYGYTF. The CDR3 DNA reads TGTGCCAGCAGGATATCACAGGGCTATGGCTACACCTTC.

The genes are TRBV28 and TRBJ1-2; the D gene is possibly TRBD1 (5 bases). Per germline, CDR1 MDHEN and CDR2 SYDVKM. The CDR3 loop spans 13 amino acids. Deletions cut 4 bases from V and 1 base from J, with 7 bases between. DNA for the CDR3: TGTGCCAGCAGTTACGGGGGTAACTATGGCTACACCTTC. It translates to CASSYGGNYGYTF.

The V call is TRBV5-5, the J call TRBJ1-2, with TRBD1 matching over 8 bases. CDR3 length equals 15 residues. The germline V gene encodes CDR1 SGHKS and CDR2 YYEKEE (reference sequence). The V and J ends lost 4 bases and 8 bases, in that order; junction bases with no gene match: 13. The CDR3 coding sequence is TGTGCCAGCAGCGGGGGGACAGGTGTGACAAGAGGCTACACCTTC. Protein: CASSGGTGVTRGYTF.

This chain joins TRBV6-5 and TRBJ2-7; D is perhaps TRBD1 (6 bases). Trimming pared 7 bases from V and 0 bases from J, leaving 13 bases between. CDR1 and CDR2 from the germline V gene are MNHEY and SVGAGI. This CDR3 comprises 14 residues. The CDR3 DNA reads TGTGCCAGCACCAGGGGCGCGGCCTCCTACGAGCAGTACTTC. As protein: CASTRGAASYEQYF.

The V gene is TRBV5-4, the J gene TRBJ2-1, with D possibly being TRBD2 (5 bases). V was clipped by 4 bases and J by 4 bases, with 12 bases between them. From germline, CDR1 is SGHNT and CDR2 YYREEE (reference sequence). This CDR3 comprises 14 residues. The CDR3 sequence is CASSRGGRYNEQFF. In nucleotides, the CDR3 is TGTGCCAGCAGCCGAGGAGGTCGGTACAATGAGCAGTTCTTC. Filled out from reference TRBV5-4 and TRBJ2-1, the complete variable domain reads ETGVTQSPTHLIKTRGQQVTLRCSSQSGHNTVSWYQQALGQGPQFIFQYYREEENGRGNFPPRFSGLQFPNYSSELNVNALELDDSALYLCASSRGGRYNEQFFGPGTRLTVL.

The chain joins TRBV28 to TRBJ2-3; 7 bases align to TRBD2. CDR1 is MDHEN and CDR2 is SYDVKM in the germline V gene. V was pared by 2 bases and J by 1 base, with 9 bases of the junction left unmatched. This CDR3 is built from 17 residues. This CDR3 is CASSLIPRGGGTDTQYF. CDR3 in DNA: TGTGCCAGCAGTTTAATCCCACGGGGAGGGGGCACAGATACGCAGTATTTT.

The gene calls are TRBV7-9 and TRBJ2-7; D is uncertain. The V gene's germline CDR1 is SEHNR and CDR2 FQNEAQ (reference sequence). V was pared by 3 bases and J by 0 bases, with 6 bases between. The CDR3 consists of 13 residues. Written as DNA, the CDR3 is TGTGCCAGCAGCTTTTTTGGCTCCTACGAGCAGTACTTC. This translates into CASSFFGSYEQYF. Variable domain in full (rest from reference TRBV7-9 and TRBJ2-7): DTGVSQNPRHKITKRGQNVTFRCDPISEHNRLYWYRQTLGQGPEFLTYFQNEAQLEKSRLLSDRFSAERPKGSFSTLEIQRTEQGDSAMYLCASSFFGSYEQYFGPGTRLTVT.

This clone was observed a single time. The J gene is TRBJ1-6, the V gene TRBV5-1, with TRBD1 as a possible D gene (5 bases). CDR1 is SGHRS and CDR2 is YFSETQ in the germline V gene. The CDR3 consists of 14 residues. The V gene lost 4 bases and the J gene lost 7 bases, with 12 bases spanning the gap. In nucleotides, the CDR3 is TGCGCCAGCAGCGACCTAAACAGGAATTCACCCCTCCACTTT. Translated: CASSDLNRNSPLHF.

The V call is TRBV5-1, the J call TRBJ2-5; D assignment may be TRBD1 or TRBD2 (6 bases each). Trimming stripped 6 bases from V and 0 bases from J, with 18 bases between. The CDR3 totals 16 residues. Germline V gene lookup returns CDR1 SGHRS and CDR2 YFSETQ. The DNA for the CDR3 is TGCGCCAGCAAGTCCGCCCCGAGGGGGGACCAAGAGACCCAGTACTTC. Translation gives CASKSAPRGDQETQYF.

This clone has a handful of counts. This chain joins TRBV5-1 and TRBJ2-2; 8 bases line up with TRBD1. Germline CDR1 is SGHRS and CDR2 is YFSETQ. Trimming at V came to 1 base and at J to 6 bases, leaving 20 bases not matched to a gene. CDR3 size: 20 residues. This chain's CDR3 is CASSLRAPGTGGYISGELFF. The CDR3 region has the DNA TGCGCCAGCAGCTTGAGGGCCCCAGGAACAGGGGGTTATATTTCCGGGGAGCTGTTTTTT.

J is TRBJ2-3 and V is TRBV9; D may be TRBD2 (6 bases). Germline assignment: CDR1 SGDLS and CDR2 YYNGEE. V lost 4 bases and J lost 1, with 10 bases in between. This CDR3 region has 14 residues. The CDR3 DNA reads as TGTGCCAGCAGCATAGAGCGGGGCACAGATACGCAGTATTTT. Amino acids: CASSIERGTDTQYF.

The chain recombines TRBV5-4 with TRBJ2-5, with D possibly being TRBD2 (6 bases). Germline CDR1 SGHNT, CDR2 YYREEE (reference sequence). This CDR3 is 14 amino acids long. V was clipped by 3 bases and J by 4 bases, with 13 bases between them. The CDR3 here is CASSYSGVGETQYF. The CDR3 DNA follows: TGTGCCAGCAGCTATTCGGGGGTCGGAGAGACCCAGTACTTC.

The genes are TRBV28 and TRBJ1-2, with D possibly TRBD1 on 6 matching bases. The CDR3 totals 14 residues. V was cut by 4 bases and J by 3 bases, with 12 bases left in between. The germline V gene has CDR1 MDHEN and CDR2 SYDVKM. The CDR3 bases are TGTGCCAGCAGTTCCGGGGGGCAAGACTATGGCTACACCTTC. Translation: CASSSGGQDYGYTF.

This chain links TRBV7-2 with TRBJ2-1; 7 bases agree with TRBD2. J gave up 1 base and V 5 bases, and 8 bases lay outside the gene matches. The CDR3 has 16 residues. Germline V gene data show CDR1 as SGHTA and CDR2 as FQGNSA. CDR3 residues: CASSRVGGMSYNEQFF. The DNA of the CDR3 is TGTGCCAGCAGCCGGGTCGGGGGGATGTCCTACAATGAGCAGTTCTTC.

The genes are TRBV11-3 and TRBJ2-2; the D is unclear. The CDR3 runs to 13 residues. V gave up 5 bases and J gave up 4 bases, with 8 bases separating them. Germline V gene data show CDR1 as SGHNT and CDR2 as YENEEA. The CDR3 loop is CASSTGITGELFF. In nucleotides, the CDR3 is TGTGCCAGCAGCACGGGCATCACCGGGGAGCTGTTTTTT.

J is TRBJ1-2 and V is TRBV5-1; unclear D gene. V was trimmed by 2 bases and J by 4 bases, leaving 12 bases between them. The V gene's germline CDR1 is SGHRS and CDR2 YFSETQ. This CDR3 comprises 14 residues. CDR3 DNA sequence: TGCGCCAGCAGCTTTTTGGGTCAAGGCTATGGCTACACCTTC. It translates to CASSFLGQGYGYTF.

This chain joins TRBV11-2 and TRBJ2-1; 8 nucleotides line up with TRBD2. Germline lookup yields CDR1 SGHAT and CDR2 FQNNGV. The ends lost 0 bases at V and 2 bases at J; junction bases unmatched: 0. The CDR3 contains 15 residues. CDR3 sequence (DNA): TGTGCCAGCAGCTTAGACGGGAGGGCCTACAATGAGCAGTTCTTC. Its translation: CASSLDGRAYNEQFF.

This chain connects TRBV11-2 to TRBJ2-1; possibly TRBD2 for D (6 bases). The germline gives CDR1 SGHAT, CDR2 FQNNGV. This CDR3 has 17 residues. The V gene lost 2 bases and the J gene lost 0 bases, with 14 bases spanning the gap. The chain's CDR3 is CASSLRGAGYSYNEQFF. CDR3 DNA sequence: TGTGCCAGCAGCTTAAGGGGCGCGGGATACTCCTACAATGAGCAGTTCTTC.

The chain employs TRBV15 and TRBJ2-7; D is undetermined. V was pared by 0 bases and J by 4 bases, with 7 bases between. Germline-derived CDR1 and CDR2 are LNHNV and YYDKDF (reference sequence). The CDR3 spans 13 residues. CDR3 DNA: TGTGCCACCAGCAGAGATTACATGTACGAGCAGTACTTC. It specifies CATSRDYMYEQYF. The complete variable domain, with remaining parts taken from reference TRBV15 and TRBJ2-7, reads DAMVIQNPRYQVTQFGKPVTLSCSQTLNHNVMYWYQQKSSQAPKLLFHYYDKDFNNEADTPDNFQSRRPNTSFCFLDIRSPGLGDTAMYLCATSRDYMYEQYFGPGTRLTVT.

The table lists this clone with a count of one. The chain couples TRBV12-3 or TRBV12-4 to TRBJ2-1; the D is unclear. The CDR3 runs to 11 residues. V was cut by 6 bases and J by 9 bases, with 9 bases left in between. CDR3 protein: CASRLTSEQFF. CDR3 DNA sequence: TGTGCCAGCAGACTAACAAGTGAGCAGTTCTTC.

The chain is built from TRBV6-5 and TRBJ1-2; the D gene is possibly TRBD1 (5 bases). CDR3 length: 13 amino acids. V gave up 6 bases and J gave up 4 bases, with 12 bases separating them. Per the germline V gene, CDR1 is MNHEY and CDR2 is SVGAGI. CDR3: CASRGRGGYGYTF. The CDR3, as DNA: TGTGCCAGCAGGGGGCGAGGAGGCTATGGCTACACCTTC.

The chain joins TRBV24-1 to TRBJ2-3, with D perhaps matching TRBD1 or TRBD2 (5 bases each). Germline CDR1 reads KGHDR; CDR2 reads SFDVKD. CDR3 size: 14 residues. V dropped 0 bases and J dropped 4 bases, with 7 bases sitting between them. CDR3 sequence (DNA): TGTGCCACCAGTGATTTGCTGGGGGCAGATACGCAGTATTTT. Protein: CATSDLLGADTQYF.

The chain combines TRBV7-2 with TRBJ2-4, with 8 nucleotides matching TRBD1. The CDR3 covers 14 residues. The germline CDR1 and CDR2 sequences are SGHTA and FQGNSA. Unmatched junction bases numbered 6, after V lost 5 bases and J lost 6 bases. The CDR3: CASSPRQGRNIQYF. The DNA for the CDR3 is TGTGCCAGCAGCCCCCGACAGGGGAGAAACATTCAGTACTTC.

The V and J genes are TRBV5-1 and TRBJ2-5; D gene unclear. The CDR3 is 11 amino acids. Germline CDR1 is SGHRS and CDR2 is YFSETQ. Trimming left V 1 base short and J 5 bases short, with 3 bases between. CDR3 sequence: CASSLMETQYF. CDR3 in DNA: TGCGCCAGCAGCTTGATGGAGACCCAGTACTTC.

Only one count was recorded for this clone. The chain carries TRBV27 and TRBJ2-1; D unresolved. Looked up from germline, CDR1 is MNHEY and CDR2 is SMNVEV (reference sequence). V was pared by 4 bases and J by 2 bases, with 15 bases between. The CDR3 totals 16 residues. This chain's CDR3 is CASSYGYPSAYNEQFF. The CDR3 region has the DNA TGTGCCAGCAGTTACGGCTACCCGAGCGCCTACAATGAGCAGTTCTTC.

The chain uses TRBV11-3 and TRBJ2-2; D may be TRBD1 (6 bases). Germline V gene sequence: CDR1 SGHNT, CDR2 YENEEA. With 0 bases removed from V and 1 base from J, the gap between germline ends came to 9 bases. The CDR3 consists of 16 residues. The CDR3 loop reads CASSLEDSWNTGELFF. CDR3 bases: TGTGCCAGCAGCTTAGAGGACAGCTGGAACACCGGGGAGCTGTTTTTT.

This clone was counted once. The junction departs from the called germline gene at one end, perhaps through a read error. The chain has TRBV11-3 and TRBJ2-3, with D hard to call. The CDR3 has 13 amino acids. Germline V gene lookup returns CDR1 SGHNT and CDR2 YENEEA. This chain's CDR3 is CASSVELSNTQYF. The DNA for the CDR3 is TGTGCCAGCAGCGTAGAACTTAGCAATACGCAGTATTTT.